This passage covers 21 T cell receptor beta chains from one sample sequenced in a study of cytotoxic CD8 clonotypes in ibrutinib-treated CLL. Clones were read by immunoSEQ multiplex PCR, and TCRdb kept only the in-frame ones, dropping some. This table holds some 300,000 clones, approximately 80% found once. The sample here was PBMCs, taken before ibrutinib treatment. The receptors were gathered from a human donor with chronic lymphocytic leukemia.

V and J are TRBV7-6 and TRBJ2-1; no clear D. The CDR3 is 15 amino acids. Between the trimmed V and J ends, which lost 5 bases and 4 bases, there was a span of 15 bases. Per germline, CDR1 SGHVS and CDR2 FNYEAQ. The CDR3 region is CASSPQRNLYNEQFF. The CDR3 DNA reads as TGTGCCAGCAGCCCCCAAAGAAACTTATACAATGAGCAGTTCTTC. The full variable domain, with the rest looked up from reference TRBV7-6 and TRBJ2-1, is GAGVSQSPRYKVTKRGQDVALRCDPISGHVSLYWYRQALGQGPEFLTYFNYEAQQDKSGLPNDRFSAERPEGSISTLTIQRTEQRDSAMYRCASSPQRNLYNEQFFGPGTRLTVL.

The V gene is TRBV9, the J gene TRBJ1-5; TRBD1 agrees at 8 bases. This CDR3 spans 15 amino acids. In germline, CDR1 is SGDLS, CDR2 YYNGEE. With V trimmed by 0 bases and J by 7 bases, 6 bases remained unmatched. CDR3 DNA sequence: TGTGCCAGCAGCGTAGGGACAGGGCGGGAACAGCCCCAGCATTTT. It is translated as CASSVGTGREQPQHF.

A single count supports this clone. CDR3 DNA: TGTGCCAGTAAGTGGCGTGAGGGTAAGAACACTGAAGCTTTCTTT. Translating gives CASKWREGKNTEAFF. This chain links TRBV19 with TRBJ1-1; D remains ambiguous. Trimming cost V 7 bases and J 1 base, with 16 bases left between them. This CDR3 has 15 amino acids. Germline V gives CDR1 LNHDA, CDR2 SQIVND (reference sequence).

The CDR3 sequence is CASSRSHLLANTITDTQYF. CDR3 nucleotides: TGTGCCAGCTCACGTAGCCATCTCCTAGCGAACACTATCACAGATACGCAGTATTTT. This chain links TRBV18 with TRBJ2-3; possibly TRBD2 for D (6 bases). Trimming stripped 4 bases from V and 2 bases from J, with 25 bases between. Per the germline V gene, CDR1 is KGHSH and CDR2 is LQKENI. This CDR3 region has 19 residues.

This sequence joins TRBV5-1 and TRBJ2-3; 9 bases match TRBD2. The CDR3 is 16 amino acids. Germline CDR1 and CDR2: SGHRS and YFSETQ. The V and J ends lost 2 bases and 5 bases, in that order; junction bases with no gene match: 9. The CDR3 sequence: CASSFPKREVIDTQYF. The CDR3 DNA reads TGCGCCAGCAGCTTCCCAAAGCGGGAGGTAATAGATACGCAGTATTTT.

This chain joins TRBV7-2 and TRBJ2-1, with a tentative D call TRBD2 (6 bases). CDR3 length equals 15 residues. CDR1 is SGHTA and CDR2 is FQGNSA in the germline V gene. V dropped 10 bases and J dropped 1 base, with 17 bases sitting between them. Written as DNA, the CDR3 is TGTGCCATGGGGCCGGAGGGCCTGTCCTACAATGAGCAGTTCTTC. It yields the protein CAMGPEGLSYNEQFF. Full variable domain (missing parts from reference TRBV7-2 and TRBJ2-1): GAGVSQSPSNKVTEKGKDVELRCDPISGHTALYWYRQSLGQGLEFLIYFQGNSAPDKSGLPSDRFSAERTGGSVSTLTIQRTQQEDSAVYLCAMGPEGLSYNEQFFGPGTRLTVL.

The chain combines TRBV30 with TRBJ2-1; D remains unclear. Germline V gene lookup returns CDR1 GTSNPN and CDR2 SVGIG (reference sequence). The CDR3 sequence is 12 residues long. The V gene lost 0 bases and the J gene lost 9 bases, with 9 bases spanning the gap. The CDR3 region has the DNA TGTGCCTGGAGTGTAAGGGTCATTGAGCAGTTCTTC. Translated: CAWSVRVIEQFF.

This chain joins TRBV7-8 and TRBJ2-1, with 11 bases fitting TRBD2. Losses at the gene ends were 3 bases for V and 9 bases for J; bases not matched to a gene: 7. This CDR3 has 15 residues. Germline V lookup: CDR1 SGHVS, CDR2 FQNEAQ. This chain's CDR3 is CASSLRTSGLFEQFF. DNA of the CDR3: TGTGCCAGCAGCTTGAGGACTAGCGGGTTGTTTGAGCAGTTCTTC. Full variable domain (rest looked up from reference TRBV7-8 and TRBJ2-1): GAGVSQSPRYKVAKRGQDVALRCDPISGHVSLFWYQQALGQGPEFLTYFQNEAQLDKSGLPSDRFFAERPEGSVSTLKIQRTQQEDSAVYLCASSLRTSGLFEQFFGPGTRLTVL.

This clone was seen a handful of times. The rearrangement joins TRBV5-4 to TRBJ1-1, with D unresolved. Between the trimmed V and J ends, which lost 5 bases and 5 bases, there was a span of 16 bases. The germline V gene encodes CDR1 SGHNT and CDR2 YYREEE (reference sequence). The CDR3 runs to 14 residues. Written as DNA, the CDR3 is TGTGCCAGCAGACCGGGGTGGGGAGGGACTGAAGCTTTCTTT. Amino acids: CASRPGWGGTEAFF.

This clone was observed a few times. The chain carries TRBV19 and TRBJ1-1; tentatively, D is TRBD1 (6 bases). CDR1 is LNHDA, CDR2 SQIVND, per germline (reference sequence). This CDR3 spans 13 amino acids. The V and J ends lost 5 bases and 3 bases respectively, with 10 bases between them. In DNA form, the CDR3 reads TGTGCCAGTAGTGCAACAGGGCACACTGAAGCTTTCTTT. It specifies CASSATGHTEAFF.

V gene TRBV5-1 combines with J gene TRBJ2-1; 9 bases line up with TRBD2. The CDR3 has 15 amino acids. J lost 5 bases, V lost 0 bases, and 3 bases had no gene match. The germline gives CDR1 SGHRS, CDR2 YFSETQ. CDR3 residues: CASSLVLAGNNEQFF. CDR3 sequence (DNA): TGCGCCAGCAGCTTGGTCCTAGCGGGAAACAATGAGCAGTTCTTC.

V usage is TRBV7-2 and J usage is TRBJ2-7, with 9 bases lining up with TRBD1. CDR3 length: 14 residues. The germline V gene encodes CDR1 SGHTA and CDR2 FQGNSA. V shed 7 bases, J shed 0 bases, and the junction held 4 bases outside the gene matches. The CDR3 DNA reads TGTGCCAGCACCGGACAGGGGAGCTCCTACGAGCAGTACTTC. Translated, it gives CASTGQGSSYEQYF.

This chain uses TRBV7-8 with TRBJ2-7; D possibly corresponds to TRBD1 (5 bases). Germline values: CDR1 SGHVS, CDR2 FQNEAQ. This CDR3 contains 15 residues. The V gene lost 0 bases and the J gene lost 0 bases, with 9 bases spanning the gap. The CDR3 protein is CASSLATEYSYEQYF. CDR3 bases: TGTGCCAGCAGCTTAGCGACAGAGTACTCCTACGAGCAGTACTTC.

This clone has more than one count but fewer than ten. The rearrangement joins TRBV6-5 to TRBJ2-1; D unclear. CDR1 is MNHEY, CDR2 SVGAGI, per germline. This CDR3 is built from 13 residues. Trimming took off 2 bases at V and 8 bases at J, with 10 bases between the two ends. The CDR3 coding sequence is TGTGCCAGCAGTTACAACGGACGGGATGAGCAGTTCTTC. This gives the protein CASSYNGRDEQFF.

The rearrangement uses TRBV5-5 and TRBJ1-1, with 8 nucleotides matching TRBD1. Looked up from germline, CDR1 is SGHKS and CDR2 is YYEKEE (reference sequence). The CDR3 runs to 14 residues. V was pared by 2 bases and J by 1 base, with 1 base of the junction left unmatched. The DNA for the CDR3 is TGTGCCAGCAGCTTTCAGGGGGCGAACACTGAAGCTTTCTTT. Residues: CASSFQGANTEAFF.

The chain links TRBV4-3 to TRBJ2-5; D uncertain. From germline, CDR1 is LGHNA and CDR2 YSLEER. Trimming stripped 0 bases from V and 3 bases from J, with 11 bases between. This CDR3 has 15 amino acids. The CDR3 DNA reads as TGCGCCAGCAGCCAAGATCGGGTCTACAAAGAGACCCAGTACTTC. It translates to CASSQDRVYKETQYF.

The V and J genes are TRBV5-1 and TRBJ2-3; weak D call: TRBD2 (8 bases). This CDR3 has 16 amino acids. In germline, CDR1 is SGHRS, CDR2 YFSETQ. The ends were cut back, 8 bases at V and 2 bases at J, with 21 bases in the middle. The CDR3 loop is CASSGITGVVTDTQYF. CDR3 in DNA: TGCGCCAGTAGCGGGATAACAGGGGTTGTCACAGATACGCAGTATTTT.

The rearrangement joins TRBV27 to TRBJ2-1; TRBD2 might be the D (5 bases). The CDR3 loop spans 16 amino acids. With 2 bases removed from V and 0 bases from J, the gap between germline ends came to 11 bases. The V gene's germline CDR1 is MNHEY and CDR2 SMNVEV (reference sequence). The CDR3 here is CASSLRGLSSYNEQFF. Here the CDR3 DNA reads TGTGCCAGCAGTTTAAGAGGGTTGAGCTCCTACAATGAGCAGTTCTTC.

This clone was counted once. The chain has TRBV10-3 and TRBJ2-3; 10 positions match TRBD2. The CDR3 has 17 residues. J was trimmed by 0 bases and V by 7 bases; bases with no gene match: 10. CDR1 is ENHRY and CDR2 is SYGVKD in the germline V gene. The CDR3 reads CAINSLAGDKSTDTQYF. For the CDR3, the DNA is TGTGCCATCAATAGCCTAGCGGGGGACAAAAGCACAGATACGCAGTATTTT.

This chain joins TRBV5-4 and TRBJ1-1, with no clear D. The CDR3 loop spans 13 amino acids. Germline V gene data show CDR1 as SGHNT and CDR2 as YYREEE (reference sequence). V was shortened by 1 base and J by 7 bases, with 11 bases between the two germline ends. The CDR3 DNA reads TGTGCCAGCAGCTTGATCTCAGTGGGTGAAGCTTTCTTT. This translates into CASSLISVGEAFF. The full variable domain, completed using reference TRBV5-4 and TRBJ1-1, is ETGVTQSPTHLIKTRGQQVTLRCSSQSGHNTVSWYQQALGQGPQFIFQYYREEENGRGNFPPRFSGLQFPNYSSELNVNALELDDSALYLCASSLISVGEAFFGQGTRLTVV.

The chain joins TRBV5-1 to TRBJ2-1; 12 bases are shared with TRBD2. CDR1 is SGHRS, CDR2 YFSETQ, per germline. This CDR3 is 17 amino acids long. Unmatched junction bases numbered 6, after V lost 0 bases and J lost 5 bases. CDR3 protein: CASSLVPSGRVDNEQFF. The CDR3 region has the DNA TGCGCCAGCAGCTTGGTCCCTAGCGGGAGGGTCGACAATGAGCAGTTCTTC.